The 11 T cell receptor beta chains below were found in one sample sequenced in a study of blood T cell repertoires in COVID-19. Clones were read by immunoSEQ multiplex PCR, and TCRdb kept only the in-frame ones, dropping some. The sample consists of under 140,000 clones, around 76% of them appearing once. Sequenced input: peripheral blood. All receptors derive from a woman of 80 years or more with acute or convalescent COVID-19.

The rearrangement uses TRBV5-4 and TRBJ1-2; 9 bases are a match to TRBD1. The CDR3 extends over 17 amino acids. J gave up 2 bases and V 0 bases, and 8 bases lay outside the gene matches. The germline V gene encodes CDR1 SGHNT and CDR2 YYREEE (reference sequence). The CDR3 DNA reads as TGTGCCAGCAGCTTGGCCTTTACAGGGGGCACAAACTATGGCTACACCTTC. Protein product: CASSLAFTGGTNYGYTF.

The chain recombines TRBV10-3 with TRBJ2-5; 11 nucleotides match TRBD2. V trimming: 3 bases; J trimming: 4 bases; junction bases outside the gene matches: 1. Germline V gene sequence: CDR1 ENHRY, CDR2 SYGVKD. The CDR3 is made up of 14 amino acids. CDR3 in amino acids: CAISDSGRAETQYF. The CDR3 coding sequence is TGTGCCATCAGTGATAGCGGGAGGGCAGAGACCCAGTACTTC.

J is TRBJ2-7 and V is TRBV12-3 or TRBV12-4, with 7 bases aligning to TRBD1. The CDR3 is 13 residues long. The V segment lost 4 bases and the J segment 1 base; nucleotides outside the gene matches: 1. CDR3 region: CASSWTGSYEQYF. CDR3 nucleotide sequence: TGTGCCAGCAGTTGGACAGGTTCCTACGAGCAGTACTTC.

This clone has only one observation. The chain carries TRBV7-2 and TRBJ2-3, with 8 positions matching TRBD2. CDR1 and CDR2 from the germline V gene are SGHTA and FQGNSA. The CDR3 has 19 residues. After removal of 8 bases from V and 3 bases from J, the junction contained 22 bases not matched to a gene. The CDR3 DNA reads as TGTGCCAGCTGGTGGGAGTTTAGCGGGGCCCTGATCTATACAGATACGCAGTATTTT. Translating gives CASWWEFSGALIYTDTQYF.

The chain carries TRBV7-3 and TRBJ2-3, with TRBD2 matching 7 bases. Germline-derived CDR1 and CDR2 are SGHTA and FQGTGA. V dropped 3 bases and J dropped 2; count of bases not matched to a gene: 2. The CDR3 is 14 residues long. The CDR3 sequence is CASSFAGDTDTQYF. CDR3 sequence (DNA): TGTGCCAGCAGCTTTGCGGGGGACACAGATACGCAGTATTTT.

The chain employs TRBV28 and TRBJ1-1; 9 nucleotides line up with TRBD1. The CDR3 sequence is 14 residues long. Germline-derived CDR1 and CDR2 are MDHEN and SYDVKM. V trimming: 3 bases; J trimming: 6 bases; junction bases outside the gene matches: 5. The CDR3 loop is CASSFWDRAAEAFF. The CDR3 DNA sequence: TGTGCCAGCAGTTTCTGGGACAGGGCTGCTGAAGCTTTCTTT.

This sequence joins TRBV25-1 and TRBJ2-5; possible D gene TRBD2, 6 bases. V lost 1 base and J lost 5, with 23 bases in between. CDR1 MGHDK and CDR2 SYGVNS come from the germline V gene. CDR3 length: 18 residues. Written as DNA, the CDR3 is TGTGCCAGCAGTGAATGGGCGGGGTTTGGCCTAGGTCGGGAGACCCAGTACTTC. Translated: CASSEWAGFGLGRETQYF.

J is TRBJ1-1 and V is TRBV18, with D possibly being TRBD1 (6 bases). The CDR3 contains 13 residues. The germline V gene has CDR1 KGHSH and CDR2 LQKENI. With 1 base removed from V and 6 bases from J, the gap between germline ends came to 9 bases. The CDR3 region is CASSPRGHPEAFF. CDR3 DNA sequence: TGTGCCAGCTCACCACGGGGACACCCTGAAGCTTTCTTT.

Only a few counts were recorded for this clone. The chain couples TRBV2 to TRBJ2-7, with D perhaps TRBD1 (6 bases). CDR3 length: 13 residues. The germline CDR1 and CDR2 sequences are SNHLY and FYNNEI. V lost 6 bases and J 1 base, leaving 10 bases between the germline ends. The CDR3 protein is CASSPRGSYEQYF. CDR3 coding DNA: TGTGCCAGCAGCCCCAGGGGTTCCTACGAGCAGTACTTC.

The chain is built from TRBV5-4 and TRBJ2-3, with D possibly being TRBD1 (6 bases). The V end was cut by 6 bases, the J end by 2 bases, with 19 bases between. Germline V gene data show CDR1 as SGHNT and CDR2 as YYREEE (reference sequence). This CDR3 spans 16 amino acids. The CDR3, as DNA: TGTGCCAGCAAATCTTCATCAGGGGTTATCACAGATACGCAGTATTTT. Residues: CASKSSSGVITDTQYF.

The chain is built from TRBV2 and TRBJ2-3; TRBD2 matches 7 bases. Trimming cost V 3 bases and J 2 bases; bases outside gene matches: 8. CDR1 and CDR2 from the germline V gene are SNHLY and FYNNEI. CDR3 length equals 16 residues. Written as DNA, the CDR3 is TGTGCCAGCAGTGATGTGGCTAGCGGTTCCACAGATACGCAGTATTTT. The encoded protein is CASSDVASGSTDTQYF. Full variable domain (missing parts from reference TRBV2 and TRBJ2-3): EPEVTQTPSHQVTQMGQEVILRCVPISNHLYFYWYRQILGQKVEFLVSFYNNEISEKSEIFDDQFSVERPDGSNFTLKIRSTKLEDSAMYFCASSDVASGSTDTQYFGPGTRLTVL.